The entry below gives a single TCR beta chain sequence along with its context. What it recognizes is unknown. The data originate from a study of cytomegalovirus exposure and HLA in healthy donors. On the study more broadly: Membership in the Caucasian-associated ancestry cluster was found for about four fifths of roughly 360 genotyped donors.

13 Jbeta primers and 60 Vbeta primers were used for the PCR. Under the authors' procedure: About 11 million of 80 million to 85 million unique TCR beta chains were shared, per a later count. TCRdb's copy holds only in-frame clones and misses some; the assay was immunoSEQ multiplex PCR. Clone size and V and J calls were adopted from that table, with D and trimming inferred from the DNA. The sample records 120,000 to 150,000 clones, roughly 62% being singletons. Study results and limitations: Confirmation was obtained in vitro that a few CMV-associated chains are specific for CMV antigens. It was reportedly the case that the classifier diagnosed cytomegalovirus status with high specificity and sensitivity.

This receptor was taken from a male donor in good health and CMV-seronegative. Sequencing was done on a sample of PBMCs.

The DNA for the CDR3 is TGTGCCAGCACTCTCAGGACCGGGGTAAACGAGCAGTACTTC. Amino acid sequence: CASTLRTGVNEQYF. The V call is TRBV28, the J call TRBJ2-7, with a weak D call TRBD2 (5 bases). CDR1 and CDR2 from the germline V gene are MDHEN and SYDVKM. Deletions cut 7 bases from V and 5 bases from J, with 18 bases between. The CDR3 runs to 14 residues.